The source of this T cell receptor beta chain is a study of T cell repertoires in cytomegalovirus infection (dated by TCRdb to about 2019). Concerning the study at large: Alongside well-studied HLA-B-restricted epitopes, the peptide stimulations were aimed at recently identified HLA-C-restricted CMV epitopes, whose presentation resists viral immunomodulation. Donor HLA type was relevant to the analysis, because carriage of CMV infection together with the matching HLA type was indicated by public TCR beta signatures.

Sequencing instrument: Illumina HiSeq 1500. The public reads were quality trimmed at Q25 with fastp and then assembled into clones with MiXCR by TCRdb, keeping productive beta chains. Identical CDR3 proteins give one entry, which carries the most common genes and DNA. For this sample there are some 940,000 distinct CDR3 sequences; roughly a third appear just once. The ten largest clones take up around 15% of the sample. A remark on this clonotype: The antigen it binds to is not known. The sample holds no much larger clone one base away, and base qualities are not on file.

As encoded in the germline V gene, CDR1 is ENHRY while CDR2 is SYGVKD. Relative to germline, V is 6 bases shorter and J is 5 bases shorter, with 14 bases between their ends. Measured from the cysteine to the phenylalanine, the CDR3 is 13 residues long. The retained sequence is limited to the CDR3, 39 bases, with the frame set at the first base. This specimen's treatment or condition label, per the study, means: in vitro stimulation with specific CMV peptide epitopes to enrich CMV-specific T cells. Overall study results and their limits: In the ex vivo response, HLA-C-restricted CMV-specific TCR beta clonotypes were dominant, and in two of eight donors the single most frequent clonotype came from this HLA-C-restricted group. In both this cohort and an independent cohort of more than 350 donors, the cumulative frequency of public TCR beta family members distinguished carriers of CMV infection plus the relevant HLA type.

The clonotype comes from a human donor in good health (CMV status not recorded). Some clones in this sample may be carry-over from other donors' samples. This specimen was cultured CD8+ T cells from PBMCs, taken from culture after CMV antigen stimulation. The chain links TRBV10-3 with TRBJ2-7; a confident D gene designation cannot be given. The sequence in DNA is TGTGCCATCAGGACCGGCCAGGCCCACGAGCAGTACTTC. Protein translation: CAIRTGQAHEQYF.